These 5 T cell receptor beta chains came from one sample sequenced in a study of shared clonotypes between healthy human individuals. CD45RO-negative, CCR7-positively selected cells formed the naive CD8 fraction, excluding terminally differentiated effector memory CD45RA+ cells. The method was immunoSEQ multiplex PCR; TCRdb's version includes in-frame clones alone and lacks a portion of them. The sample consists of roughly 1,800,000 clones, less than 95% of them appearing once. The sequencing sample was made of naive CD8+ T cells sorted from blood. The origin of the receptors is a man aged 18 to 30 in good health.

This clone has a single count. The gene calls are TRBV30 and TRBJ1-2; no definite D call. This CDR3 is built from 13 residues. Germline V lookup: CDR1 GTSNPN, CDR2 SVGIG (reference sequence). The V gene lost 0 bases and the J gene lost 6 bases, with 11 bases spanning the gap. CDR3: CAWSVGPIDGYTF. The CDR3 DNA reads as TGTGCCTGGAGTGTAGGGCCAATAGATGGCTACACCTTC.

The chain joins TRBV4-3 to TRBJ2-3; D may be TRBD1 or TRBD2 (5 bases each). V was clipped by 1 base and J by 1 base, with 18 bases between them. The CDR3 is made up of 18 amino acids. CDR1 LGHNA and CDR2 YSLEER come from the germline V gene. CDR3 amino acids: CASSQAEAREEGTDTQYF. In DNA, the CDR3 is TGCGCCAGCAGCCAAGCGGAGGCCAGGGAAGAGGGCACAGATACGCAGTATTTT.

The chain combines TRBV28 with TRBJ2-7, with D hard to call. The CDR3 is made up of 14 amino acids. Trimming removed 5 bases from V and 2 bases from J, with 13 bases in between. Germline CDR1 reads MDHEN; CDR2 reads SYDVKM. The CDR3 spells CASSPLLPPYEQYF. In DNA, the CDR3 is TGTGCCAGCAGTCCGTTGTTGCCCCCCTACGAGCAGTACTTC. Combining the CDR3 with reference TRBV28 and TRBJ2-7 gives the whole variable domain DVKVTQSSRYLVKRTGEKVFLECVQDMDHENMFWYRQDPGLGLRLIYFSYDVKMKEKGDIPEGYSVSREKKERFSLILESASTNQTSMYLCASSPLLPPYEQYFGPGTRLTVT.

A note on this clone: The same CDR3 also results from other DNA sequences found in this sample. V is TRBV6-6 and J is TRBJ2-7, with TRBD1 as a possible D gene (6 bases). This CDR3 is built from 12 residues. CDR1 and CDR2 from the germline V gene are MNHNY and SVGAGI (reference sequence). V gave up 3 bases and J gave up 5 bases, with 8 bases separating them. The CDR3 nucleotides are TGTGCCAGCAGTTATGCAGGGGACGAGCAGTACTTC. Translating gives CASSYAGDEQYF.

The chain employs TRBV6-6 and TRBJ1-6, with unresolved D. This CDR3 region has 14 residues. CDR1 and CDR2 (germline): MNHNY, SVGAGI (reference sequence). The germline V and J ends were trimmed by 5 bases and 8 bases, with 13 bases remaining between them. The CDR3 is CASSGNGEDSPLHF. The CDR3 DNA follows: TGTGCCAGCAGTGGGAACGGGGAAGATTCACCCCTCCACTTT.